The entry below gives a single T cell receptor beta chain sequence along with its context. Per donor, a minimum of one pre-ART and a minimum of two post-ART PBMC samples were available. This record comes from a study of long-term antiretroviral therapy in people with HIV. The CDR3 covers 12 residues. The ends were cut back, 3 bases at V and 4 bases at J, with 7 bases in the middle. Germline V gene lookup returns CDR1 GTSNPN and CDR2 SVGIG (reference sequence). A v3.0 immunoSEQ assay was performed at survey level. Clones were sequenced by immunoSEQ multiplex PCR, and TCRdb holds only the in-frame ones, with some missing. The sample carries roughly 17,000 clones, more than 85% recorded once.

The receptor was isolated from a man aged 55 to 69 with HIV. The chain is built from TRBV30 and TRBJ2-1; D unclear. The sample consisted of unsorted PBMCs, taken 0.3 years after starting antiretroviral therapy. CDR3 amino acids: CAWSYSYNEQFF. CDR3 coding DNA: TGTGCCTGGAGCTATTCGTACAATGAGCAGTTCTTC.